This T cell receptor beta chain was found in a study of shared clonotypes between healthy human individuals. PCR replicates from unsorted PBMC used roughly 310 ng DNA, and this amount was roughly 32,000 T cell genomes. The method was immunoSEQ multiplex PCR; TCRdb's version includes in-frame clones alone and lacks a portion of them. The data contain about 490,000 clones, 65% to 85% of them singletons. As regards this clone: What it recognizes is unknown.

Participating donors were healthy, HIV-negative adults free of recent acute infections or vaccinations. The V gene lost 2 bases and the J gene lost 8 bases, with 15 bases spanning the gap. There are 14 residues in the CDR3. Germline loops: CDR1 SEHNR, CDR2 FQNEAQ (reference sequence). Findings and limits, study-wide: Clonotype sharing among donors likely depends on sequencing depth.

The sequenced material came from PBMCs. This clonotype originated in a woman aged 40-49 years in good health. Some clones in this sample may be carry-over from other donors' samples. The rearrangement uses TRBV7-9 and TRBJ1-2; D perhaps matches TRBD1 (5 bases). The CDR3 here is CASSLLEGLGGYTF. The CDR3 nucleotides are TGTGCCAGCAGCTTATTGGAGGGGCTGGGCGGCTACACCTTC. The full variable domain, with the rest looked up from reference TRBV7-9 and TRBJ1-2, is DTGVSQNPRHKITKRGQNVTFRCDPISEHNRLYWYRQTLGQGPEFLTYFQNEAQLEKSRLLSDRFSAERPKGSFSTLEIQRTEQGDSAMYLCASSLLEGLGGYTFGSGTRLTVV.